This TCR beta chain was sequenced for a study of blood T cells in healthy people across ages. Study outcomes and limitations: With age, beta diversity per million T cells declined roughly linearly, significantly by around 43. It was not known whether donors were CMV positive (a possible confounder of expanded clonotype changes). Long-lived donors carried more naive CD4+ cells and greater diversity than aged donors.

In this sample, this clonotype turned up a few times. What it binds is not known. Together with a sample-barcoded 5' primer, a J-beta primer mix was included in a second PCR lasting about 7 to 12 cycles. MiXCR was run by TCRdb on the 5' RACE reads, yielding one entry per CDR3 protein. The repertoire holds around 1,600,000 distinct CDR3 sequences, with 35% to 45% as singletons. Germline CDR1 reads KGHDR; CDR2 reads SFDVKD. Trimming pared 4 bases from V and 1 base from J, leaving 9 bases between. This CDR3 comprises 14 residues. The individuals who served as donors were healthy Caucasians living in Russia, aged roughly 6 to 90.

The origin of this receptor is a woman under 30 in good health. The V gene is TRBV24-1, the J gene TRBJ1-1; D uncertain. Sequenced sample: blood. CDR3 loop: CATSERAPNTEAFF. The CDR3 DNA reads as TGTGCCACCAGTGAGCGCGCCCCGAACACTGAAGCTTTCTTT.